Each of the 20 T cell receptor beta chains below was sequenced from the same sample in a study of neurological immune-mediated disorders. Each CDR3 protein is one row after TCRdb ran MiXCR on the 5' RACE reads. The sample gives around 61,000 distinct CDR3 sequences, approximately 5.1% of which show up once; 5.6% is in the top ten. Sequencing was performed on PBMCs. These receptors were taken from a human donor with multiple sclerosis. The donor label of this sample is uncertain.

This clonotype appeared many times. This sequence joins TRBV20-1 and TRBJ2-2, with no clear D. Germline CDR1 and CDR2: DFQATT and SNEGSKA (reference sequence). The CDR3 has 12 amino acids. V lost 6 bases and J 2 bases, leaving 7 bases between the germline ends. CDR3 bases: TGCAGTGCGCGCCATAACACCGGGGAGCTGTTTTTT. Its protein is CSARHNTGELFF.

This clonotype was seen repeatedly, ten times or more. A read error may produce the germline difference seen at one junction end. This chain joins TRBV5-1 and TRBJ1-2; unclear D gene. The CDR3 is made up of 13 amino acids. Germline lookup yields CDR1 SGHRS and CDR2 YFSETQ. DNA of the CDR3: TGCGCCAGCAGGTTGGATGCTAACTATGGCTACACCTTC. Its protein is CASRLDANYGYTF.

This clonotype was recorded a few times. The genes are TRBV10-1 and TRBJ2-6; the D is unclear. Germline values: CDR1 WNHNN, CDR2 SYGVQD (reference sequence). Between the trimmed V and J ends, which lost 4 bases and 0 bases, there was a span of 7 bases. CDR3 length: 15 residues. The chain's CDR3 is CASSGQSSGANVLTF. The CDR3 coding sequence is TGCGCCAGCAGTGGCCAATCCTCTGGGGCCAACGTCCTGACTTTC.

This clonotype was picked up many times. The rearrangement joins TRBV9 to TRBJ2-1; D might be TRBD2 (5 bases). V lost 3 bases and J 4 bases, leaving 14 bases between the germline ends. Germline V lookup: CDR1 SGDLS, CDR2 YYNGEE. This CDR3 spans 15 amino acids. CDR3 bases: TGTGCCAGCAGCGAGCCGGATGGAGGATACAATGAGCAGTTCTTC. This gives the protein CASSEPDGGYNEQFF.

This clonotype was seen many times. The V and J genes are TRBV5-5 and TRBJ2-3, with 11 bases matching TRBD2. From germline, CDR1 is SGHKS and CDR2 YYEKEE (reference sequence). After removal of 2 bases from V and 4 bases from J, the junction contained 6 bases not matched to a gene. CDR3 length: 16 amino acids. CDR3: CASSFLSGGAADTQYF. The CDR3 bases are TGTGCCAGCAGCTTCCTTAGCGGGGGGGCCGCAGATACGCAGTATTTT. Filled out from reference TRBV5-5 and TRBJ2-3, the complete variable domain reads DAGVTQSPTHLIKTRGQQVTLRCSPISGHKSVSWYQQVLGQGPQFIFQYYEKEERGRGNFPDRFSARQFPNYSSELNVNALLLGDSALYLCASSFLSGGAADTQYFGPGTRLTVL.

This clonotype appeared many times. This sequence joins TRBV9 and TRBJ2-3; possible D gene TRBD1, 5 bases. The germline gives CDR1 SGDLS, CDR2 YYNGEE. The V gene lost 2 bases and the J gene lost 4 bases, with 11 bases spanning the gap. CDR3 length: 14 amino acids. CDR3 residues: CASSVGLEPDTQYF. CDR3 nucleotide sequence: TGTGCCAGCAGCGTGGGGCTGGAGCCAGATACGCAGTATTTT.

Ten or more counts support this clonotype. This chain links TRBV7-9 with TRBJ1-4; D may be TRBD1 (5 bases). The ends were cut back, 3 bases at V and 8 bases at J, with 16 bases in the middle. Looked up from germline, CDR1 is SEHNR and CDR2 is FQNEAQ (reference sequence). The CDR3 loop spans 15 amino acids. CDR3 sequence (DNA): TGTGCCAGCAGCTTGGACCTGGTCGGGGGGGAAAAACTGTTTTTT. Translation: CASSLDLVGGEKLFF.

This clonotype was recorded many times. The CDR3, as DNA: TGCGCCAGCAGCCCGGGGGACAGGGTTCACTACGAGCAGTACTTC. Translating it yields CASSPGDRVHYEQYF. The J gene is TRBJ2-7, the V gene TRBV5-1; 9 nucleotides agree with TRBD1. Germline lookup yields CDR1 SGHRS and CDR2 YFSETQ. V lost 4 bases to trimming and J lost 3 bases; unmatched junction nucleotides: 8. This CDR3 is built from 15 residues.

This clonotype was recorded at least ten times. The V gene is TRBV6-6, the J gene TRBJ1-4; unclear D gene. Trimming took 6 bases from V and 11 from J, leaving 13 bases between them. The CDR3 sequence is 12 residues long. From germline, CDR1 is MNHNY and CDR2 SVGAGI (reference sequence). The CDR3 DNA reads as TGTGCCAGCAGGTGGCAGGCCGAGAAACTGTTTTTT. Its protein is CASRWQAEKLFF.

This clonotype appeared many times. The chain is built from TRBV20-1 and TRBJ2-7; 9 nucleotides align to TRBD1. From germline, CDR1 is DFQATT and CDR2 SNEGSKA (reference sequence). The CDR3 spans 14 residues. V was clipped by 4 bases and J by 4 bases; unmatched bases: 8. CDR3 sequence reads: CSAIPGTGTYEQYF. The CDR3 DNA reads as TGCAGTGCTATTCCTGGGACAGGGACTTACGAGCAGTACTTC.

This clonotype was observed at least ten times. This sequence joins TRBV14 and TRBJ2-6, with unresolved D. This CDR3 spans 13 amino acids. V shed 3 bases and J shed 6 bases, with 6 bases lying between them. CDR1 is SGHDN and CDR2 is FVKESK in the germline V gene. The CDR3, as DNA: TGTGCCAGCAGCCAGGCCCAGGCCAACGTCCTGACTTTC. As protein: CASSQAQANVLTF.

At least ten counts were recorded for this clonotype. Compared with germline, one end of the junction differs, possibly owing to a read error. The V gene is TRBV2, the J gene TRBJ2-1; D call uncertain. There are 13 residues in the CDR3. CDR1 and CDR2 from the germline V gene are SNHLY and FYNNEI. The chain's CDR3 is CASTEYPGMKQFF. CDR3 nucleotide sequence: TGTGCCAGCACTGAATATCCGGGCATGAAACAGTTCTTC.

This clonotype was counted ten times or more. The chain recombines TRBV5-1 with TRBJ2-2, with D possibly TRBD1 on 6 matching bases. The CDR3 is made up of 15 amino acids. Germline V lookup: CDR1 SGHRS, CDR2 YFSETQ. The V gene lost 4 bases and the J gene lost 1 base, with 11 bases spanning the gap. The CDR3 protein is CASSPRGQNTGELFF. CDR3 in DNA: TGCGCCAGCAGCCCCAGGGGACAGAACACCGGGGAGCTGTTTTTT.

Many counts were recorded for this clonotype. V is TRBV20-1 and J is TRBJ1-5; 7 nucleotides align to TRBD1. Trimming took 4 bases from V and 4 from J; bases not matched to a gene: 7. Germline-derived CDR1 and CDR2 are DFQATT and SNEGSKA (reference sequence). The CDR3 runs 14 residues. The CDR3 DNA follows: TGCAGTGCTACCCGGGACAGTGTAAATCAGCCCCAGCATTTT. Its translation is CSATRDSVNQPQHF.

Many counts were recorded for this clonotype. The CDR3 reads CASSLEPGPSYNEQFF. Written as DNA, the CDR3 is TGCGCCAGCAGCTTGGAGCCAGGGCCCTCCTACAATGAGCAGTTCTTC. The chain combines TRBV5-1 with TRBJ2-1, with a possible D match to TRBD1 (5 bases). V was clipped by 0 bases and J by 0 bases, with 10 bases between them. Germline V gives CDR1 SGHRS, CDR2 YFSETQ. This CDR3 contains 16 residues.

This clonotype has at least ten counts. The CDR3: CASSKGRVRECQETQYF. The CDR3 region has the DNA TGTGCCAGCAGCAAAGGTCGCGTCAGGGAATGCCAAGAGACCCAGTACTTC. The V gene is TRBV21-1, the J gene TRBJ2-5; TRBD1, the table's D call, was not compared with the DNA. TRBV21-1 is a documented pseudogene. There are 17 residues in the CDR3.

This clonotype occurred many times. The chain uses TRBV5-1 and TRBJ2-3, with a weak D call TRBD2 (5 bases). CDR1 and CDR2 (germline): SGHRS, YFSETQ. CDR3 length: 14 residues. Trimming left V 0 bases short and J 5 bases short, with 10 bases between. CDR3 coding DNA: TGCGCCAGCAGCTTGGCGGTGGCGGGAGATACGCAGTATTTT. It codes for CASSLAVAGDTQYF.

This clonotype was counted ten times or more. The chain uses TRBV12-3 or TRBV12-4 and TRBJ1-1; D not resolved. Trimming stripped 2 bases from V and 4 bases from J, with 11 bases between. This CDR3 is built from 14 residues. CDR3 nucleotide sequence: TGTGCCAGCAGTTTAACGCAGCGGATCACTGAAGCTTTCTTT. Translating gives CASSLTQRITEAFF.

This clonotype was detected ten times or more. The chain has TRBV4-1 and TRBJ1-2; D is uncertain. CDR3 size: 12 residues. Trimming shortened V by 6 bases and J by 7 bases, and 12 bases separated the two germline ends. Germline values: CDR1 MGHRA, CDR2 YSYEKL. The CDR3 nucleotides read TGCGCCAGCAGTTGGACGGGAGTTGGCTACACCTTC. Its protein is CASSWTGVGYTF.

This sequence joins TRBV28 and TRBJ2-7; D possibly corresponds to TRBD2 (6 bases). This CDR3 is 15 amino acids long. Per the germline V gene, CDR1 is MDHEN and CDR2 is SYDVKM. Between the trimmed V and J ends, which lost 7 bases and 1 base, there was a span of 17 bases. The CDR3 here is CASTLGGIRSYEQYF. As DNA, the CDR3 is TGTGCCAGCACCCTGGGGGGAATAAGGTCCTACGAGCAGTACTTC.